What follows are 22 T cell receptor beta chains derived from one specimen sequenced in a study of human T cells and chemical hapten exposure. TCRdb re-called the RACE reads through MiXCR, storing one row per CDR3 protein. The sample records more than 55,000 distinct CDR3 sequences, about 9.4% being singletons. The time point: patch test 1, 2 weeks after DPC sensitization. Treatment in this sample: therapeutic diphenylcyclopropenone sensitization with weekly scalp DPC. Sequencing was performed on whole blood, taken in connection with sensitization to the hapten diphenylcyclopropenone (DPC). These receptors originate from a woman aged 40-49 years with alopecia areata. Some clones in this sample may be carry-over from other donors' samples.

This clonotype was seen at least ten times. The genes are TRBV6-2 or TRBV6-3 and TRBJ1-2, with a weak D call TRBD1 (5 bases). The CDR3 is 15 amino acids. Germline V CDR1 and CDR2: MNHEY, SVGEGT. The V end lost 0 bases, the J end lost 8 bases, and 16 bases lay between the germline ends. This CDR3 is CASSYSTGEIRGYTF. The CDR3 DNA reads as TGTGCCAGCAGTTACTCGACGGGGGAAATCCGCGGCTACACCTTC.

Only a few counts were recorded for this clonotype. The rearrangement uses TRBV28 and TRBJ1-2, with 11 bases aligning to TRBD1. The CDR3 extends over 15 amino acids. Germline V gives CDR1 MDHEN, CDR2 SYDVKM. The junction had 9 bases not matched to a gene; V was cut back by 7 bases and J by 5 bases. The CDR3 sequence is CASTPPGQGAYGYTF. In DNA, the CDR3 is TGTGCCAGCACCCCCCCTGGACAGGGGGCGTATGGCTACACCTTC.

The chain has TRBV4-3 and TRBJ1-2; D remains unclear. V lost 0 bases, J lost 4 bases, and 6 bases lay in between. The germline V gene encodes CDR1 LGHNA and CDR2 YSLEER. The length of the CDR3 is 13 residues. CDR3 DNA: TGCGCCAGCAGCCAAGAGGGGTCCTATGGCTACACCTTC. Amino acids: CASSQEGSYGYTF.

The chain couples TRBV10-3 to TRBJ1-1; 8 bases are shared with TRBD1. CDR1 and CDR2 (germline): ENHRY, SYGVKD. The trim removed 4 bases at V and 4 bases at J, leaving 5 bases unmatched. The CDR3 loop spans 14 amino acids. The CDR3 here is CAISGTGLSTEAFF. DNA for the CDR3: TGTGCCATCAGTGGGACAGGGTTGAGCACTGAAGCTTTCTTT.

V is TRBV6-5 and J is TRBJ1-3; TRBD1 is a possible D gene (6 bases). With 2 bases removed from V and 4 bases from J, the gap between germline ends came to 9 bases. Germline V gene data show CDR1 as MNHEY and CDR2 as SVGAGI. The length of the CDR3 is 14 residues. The CDR3 nucleotides are TGTGCCAGCAGTTACGGGGGGCTCGGAAACACCATATATTTT. Protein sequence: CASSYGGLGNTIYF.

Ten or more counts support this clonotype. The V gene is TRBV7-9, the J gene TRBJ1-2; D gene unclear. V was pared by 7 bases and J by 3 bases, with 21 bases between. The CDR3 extends over 16 amino acids. Germline CDR1 SEHNR, CDR2 FQNEAQ (reference sequence). As DNA, the CDR3 is TGTGCCAGCAACTCTCCCTCCGGGCCGGCTGACTATGGCTACACCTTC. Amino acids: CASNSPSGPADYGYTF.

The sample holds many counts of this clonotype. The V gene is TRBV19, the J gene TRBJ1-5; 9 bases map to TRBD1. In germline, CDR1 is LNHDA, CDR2 SQIVND (reference sequence). The CDR3 totals 14 residues. V dropped 4 bases and J dropped 6; count of bases not matched to a gene: 4. The CDR3 DNA sequence: TGTGCCAGTAGTAATACAGGGGGCGGTCAGCCCCAGCATTTT. Amino acid sequence: CASSNTGGGQPQHF. Variable domain in full (rest from reference TRBV19 and TRBJ1-5): DGGITQSPKYLFRKEGQNVTLSCEQNLNHDAMYWYRQDPGQGLRLIYYSQIVNDFQKGDIAEGYSVSREKKESFPLTVTSAQKNPTAFYLCASSNTGGGQPQHFGDGTRLSIL.

The CDR3 protein is CASSLAGLAGSYEQYF. In DNA, the CDR3 is TGTGCCAGCAGCTTAGCGGGGCTAGCGGGTTCCTACGAGCAGTACTTC. The rearrangement joins TRBV11-2 to TRBJ2-7; 8 bases are a match to TRBD2. The CDR3 covers 16 residues. Trimming cost V 1 base and J 1 base; bases outside gene matches: 6. Germline V gives CDR1 SGHAT, CDR2 FQNNGV.

The sample holds many counts of this clonotype. The gene calls are TRBV7-9 and TRBJ2-5; D is undetermined. Deletions cut 2 bases from V and 3 bases from J, with 1 base between. The germline V gene has CDR1 SEHNR and CDR2 FQNEAQ (reference sequence). The length of the CDR3 is 11 residues. The CDR3 DNA is TGTGCCAGCAGCTTAAAAGAGACCCAGTACTTC. Translated: CASSLKETQYF.

The CDR3 spells CASSTPDSWWDGYTF. The CDR3 nucleotides are TGTGCCAGCAGTACGCCGGACAGCTGGTGGGATGGCTACACCTTC. The chain employs TRBV6-2 or TRBV6-3 and TRBJ1-2; possible D gene TRBD1, 6 bases. V lost 5 bases to trimming and J lost 6 bases, with 19 bases between them. Germline CDR1 MNHEY, CDR2 SVGEGT. CDR3 length equals 15 residues.

This clonotype was recorded at least ten times. The chain carries TRBV6-1 and TRBJ1-1; 9 positions match TRBD1. The CDR3 covers 14 residues. After removal of 5 bases from V and 4 bases from J, the junction contained 5 bases not matched to a gene. The germline gives CDR1 MNHNS, CDR2 SASEGT. This chain's CDR3 is CASSWTGAGTEAFF. The CDR3 DNA follows: TGTGCCAGCAGTTGGACAGGGGCGGGCACTGAAGCTTTCTTT.

This clonotype has a count of ten or more. The rearrangement joins TRBV6-5 to TRBJ1-6; the D is unclear. V was pared by 8 bases and J by 7 bases, with 9 bases between. Germline loops: CDR1 MNHEY, CDR2 SVGAGI. The CDR3 runs 12 residues. The CDR3 sequence: CASRIENSPLHF. CDR3 nucleotides: TGTGCCAGCCGCATCGAGAATTCACCCCTCCACTTT.

This chain uses TRBV10-3 with TRBJ2-2; no reliable D call. V was shortened by 0 bases and J by 4 bases, with 12 bases between the two germline ends. CDR3 length: 16 residues. Germline CDR1 and CDR2: ENHRY and SYGVKD. CDR3 protein: CAISESKLASTGELFF. The CDR3 DNA reads TGTGCCATCAGTGAGTCTAAATTAGCCTCCACCGGGGAGCTGTTTTTT.

This clonotype was detected many times. The J gene is TRBJ2-1, the V gene TRBV4-3, with D possibly matching TRBD2 (5 bases). The CDR3 has 16 residues. V lost 0 bases to trimming and J lost 6 bases, with 15 bases between them. Germline V gene sequence: CDR1 LGHNA, CDR2 YSLEER. CDR3 in amino acids: CASSQDLGAIPNEQFF. DNA for the CDR3: TGCGCCAGCAGCCAAGATTTGGGAGCAATTCCCAATGAGCAGTTCTTC.

This clonotype was recorded many times. The chain combines TRBV25-1 with TRBJ1-2, with 7 bases aligning to TRBD1. Trimming took 2 bases from V and 2 from J; bases not matched to a gene: 11. CDR3 length: 17 residues. Germline loops: CDR1 MGHDK, CDR2 SYGVNS. The CDR3 region has the DNA TGTGCCAGCAGTGAACAACAGTTGGAGGGGGCCAACTATGGCTACACCTTC. Translated: CASSEQQLEGANYGYTF.

This clonotype was seen at least ten times. The chain employs TRBV7-9 and TRBJ1-1; TRBD1 matches 8 bases. The CDR3 is made up of 16 amino acids. The V segment lost 6 bases and the J segment 5 bases; nucleotides outside the gene matches: 14. Germline CDR1 and CDR2: SEHNR and FQNEAQ (reference sequence). Here the CDR3 DNA reads TGTGCCAGCAGTCCTAGGACGCAGGGGGCTCGGACTGAAGCTTTCTTT. It translates to CASSPRTQGARTEAFF. Full variable domain (outside the CDR3, taken from reference TRBV7-9 and TRBJ1-1): DTGVSQNPRHKITKRGQNVTFRCDPISEHNRLYWYRQTLGQGPEFLTYFQNEAQLEKSRLLSDRFSAERPKGSFSTLEIQRTEQGDSAMYLCASSPRTQGARTEAFFGQGTRLTVV.

This clonotype came up many times. The J gene is TRBJ1-1, the V gene TRBV4-3; no reliable D call. The CDR3 is made up of 15 amino acids. Trimming took off 0 bases at V and 10 bases at J, with 18 bases between the two ends. Germline lookup yields CDR1 LGHNA and CDR2 YSLEER. The CDR3: CASSQEPGFVVSAFF. The CDR3 DNA reads as TGCGCCAGCAGCCAAGAACCAGGTTTCGTGGTATCAGCTTTCTTT.

This clonotype has ten or more counts. The chain combines TRBV27 with TRBJ1-1; TRBD1 aligns across 7 bases. V lost 7 bases to trimming and J lost 4 bases; unmatched junction nucleotides: 15. This CDR3 spans 16 amino acids. CDR1 is MNHEY, CDR2 SMNVEV, per germline (reference sequence). The CDR3, as DNA: TGTGCCAGCATAATCCGGGACAGCGGAATTGGCACTGAAGCTTTCTTT. This codes for CASIIRDSGIGTEAFF.

This clonotype was seen repeatedly, ten times or more. The chain uses TRBV5-5 and TRBJ2-3; 7 bases map to TRBD1. J lost 0 bases, V lost 4 bases, and 2 bases had no gene match. Germline V gene sequence: CDR1 SGHKS, CDR2 YYEKEE (reference sequence). The length of the CDR3 is 14 residues. CDR3 amino acids: CASSLGQSTDTQYF. CDR3 sequence (DNA): TGTGCCAGCAGCCTGGGACAGAGCACAGATACGCAGTATTTT.

This clonotype was counted many times. The CDR3 DNA is TGTGCCACCAGCAAGATGGTCAGGGGCACTGAAGCTTTCTTT. Its protein product is CATSKMVRGTEAFF. The chain carries TRBV15 and TRBJ1-1; possibly TRBD1 for D (6 bases). V was cut by 4 bases and J by 4 bases, with 13 bases left in between. This CDR3 region has 14 residues. The germline V gene has CDR1 LNHNV and CDR2 YYDKDF (reference sequence).

The V gene is TRBV11-2, the J gene TRBJ1-2, with TRBD1 matching over 9 bases. The CDR3 runs 15 residues. Germline V gene lookup returns CDR1 SGHAT and CDR2 FQNNGV. V lost 4 bases to trimming and J lost 4 bases; unmatched junction nucleotides: 7. The CDR3 nucleotides are TGTGCCAGCAGCTCCGGGACAGGGAACTTCTATGGCTACACCTTC. Protein product: CASSSGTGNFYGYTF.

J is TRBJ2-2 and V is TRBV11-2; D possibly corresponds to TRBD1 (5 bases). V lost 5 bases, J lost 5 bases, and 12 bases lay in between. The CDR3 loop spans 14 amino acids. Germline V CDR1 and CDR2: SGHAT, FQNNGV. CDR3 nucleotides: TGTGCCAGCAGCGTGACAGCGAGGACCGGGGAGCTGTTTTTT. Its protein product is CASSVTARTGELFF.